Shown below are 13 T cell receptor beta chains from a single sample sequenced in a study of blood T cell repertoires in COVID-19. Only in-frame clones appear in the TCRdb table, and some are missing; sequencing was by immunoSEQ multiplex PCR. This sample yields 150,000 or so clones, of which around 87% are seen a single time; about 6.3% belongs to the top ten. The sequencing input was PBMCs or T cells enriched from blood (not recorded which). The origin of the receptors is a woman aged 45 to 65 who had recovered from COVID-19.

V usage is TRBV28 and J usage is TRBJ2-1; the D gene is possibly TRBD1 (6 bases). Looked up from germline, CDR1 is MDHEN and CDR2 is SYDVKM. CDR3 length: 14 amino acids. The V end was cut by 4 bases, the J end by 16 bases, with 23 bases between. CDR3 coding DNA: TGTGCCAGCAGTTCATCCCGGAATGGGGACACCCTTTTCTTC. As protein: CASSSSRNGDTLFF.

The chain combines TRBV12-3 or TRBV12-4 with TRBJ1-3; D is unresolved. The CDR3 has 12 residues. The V gene lost 6 bases and the J gene lost 4 bases, with 7 bases spanning the gap. The CDR3 DNA reads as TGTGCCAGCAGCCTCAGGGGAAACACCATATATTTT. Protein: CASSLRGNTIYF.

V usage is TRBV7-9 and J usage is TRBJ2-3, with a weak D call TRBD2 (6 bases). Germline V gene data show CDR1 as SEHNR and CDR2 as FQNEAQ (reference sequence). There are 17 residues in the CDR3. The V gene lost 4 bases and the J gene lost 0 bases, with 17 bases spanning the gap. This chain's CDR3 is CASSSGVGVVSTDTQYF. The CDR3, as DNA: TGTGCCAGCAGCTCGGGGGTAGGGGTCGTTAGCACAGATACGCAGTATTTT.

This clone was seen once. One end of the junction varies from germline; a read error may be responsible. The CDR3, as DNA: TGTGCCAGCAGCTTAGAGCGGACAGCCCTTTCCCCTTGGTTC. This translates into CASSLERTALSPWF. The chain couples TRBV7-2 to TRBJ1-2; the D gene is possibly TRBD1 (6 bases). Germline assignment: CDR1 SGHTA and CDR2 FQGNSA. This CDR3 is built from 14 residues.

This clone was found a few times. The gene calls are TRBV10-3 and TRBJ2-1; 9 positions match TRBD1. Germline V CDR1 and CDR2: ENHRY, SYGVKD. After removal of 0 bases from V and 0 bases from J, the junction contained 3 bases not matched to a gene. The CDR3 totals 17 residues. CDR3 amino acids: CAISESGTGLSYNEQFF. In nucleotides, the CDR3 is TGTGCCATCAGTGAGTCCGGGACAGGGCTCTCCTACAATGAGCAGTTCTTC.

This clone came up once. This rearrangement joins TRBV3-1 (or the pseudogene TRBV3-2) to TRBJ2-1, with TRBD2 matching over 9 bases. The V and J ends lost 0 bases and 5 bases, in that order; junction bases with no gene match: 5. The CDR3 consists of 16 residues. Per germline, CDR1 LGHDT and CDR2 YNNKEL (reference sequence). CDR3 amino acids: CASSQDWRGGHNEQFF. The CDR3 DNA reads as TGTGCCAGCAGCCAAGACTGGCGGGGGGGGCACAATGAGCAGTTCTTC.

The chain recombines TRBV15 with TRBJ2-5; D perhaps matches TRBD1 (5 bases). The V end was cut by 3 bases, the J end by 5 bases, with 13 bases between. Germline V gene lookup returns CDR1 LNHNV and CDR2 YYDKDF (reference sequence). The CDR3 sequence is 14 residues long. The CDR3 here is CATSRPRVRETQYF. For the CDR3, the DNA is TGTGCCACCAGCAGGCCCAGGGTTCGGGAGACCCAGTACTTC.

This chain uses TRBV18 with TRBJ1-1; D gene unclear. Trimming removed 1 base at V and 1 base at J, with 4 bases between. In germline, CDR1 is KGHSH, CDR2 LQKENI. The CDR3 is 13 amino acids. CDR3 coding DNA: TGTGCCAGCTCACCACTAAAGAACACTGAAGCTTTCTTT. Its translation: CASSPLKNTEAFF.

The gene calls are TRBV10-3 and TRBJ2-5, with 9 bases aligning to TRBD1. CDR1 is ENHRY, CDR2 SYGVKD, per germline. The CDR3 runs 13 residues. The trim removed 6 bases at V and 4 bases at J, leaving 3 bases unmatched. This CDR3 is CAISGTGSETQYF. The CDR3 DNA follows: TGTGCCATCAGCGGGACAGGGTCAGAGACCCAGTACTTC.

V gene TRBV24-1 combines with J gene TRBJ1-4, with D possibly being TRBD1 (5 bases). The V end was cut by 3 bases, the J end by 4 bases, with 14 bases between. Germline CDR1 is KGHDR and CDR2 is SFDVKD. This CDR3 is 16 amino acids long. The CDR3, as DNA: TGTGCCACCAGTGATGGGGCGAATCGCCTTAATGAAAAACTGTTTTTT. It specifies CATSDGANRLNEKLFF.

This chain uses TRBV2 with TRBJ1-1; 9 positions match TRBD1. Germline trimming cut 4 bases from V and 2 bases from J; bases unmatched to any gene: 5. Germline lookup yields CDR1 SNHLY and CDR2 FYNNEI. This CDR3 has 15 amino acids. The CDR3 nucleotides are TGTGCCAGCAGTGCACGGGACAGGGCTAACACTGAAGCTTTCTTT. It encodes CASSARDRANTEAFF. The entire variable domain, with the rest obtained from reference TRBV2 and TRBJ1-1, is as follows: EPEVTQTPSHQVTQMGQEVILRCVPISNHLYFYWYRQILGQKVEFLVSFYNNEISEKSEIFDDQFSVERPDGSNFTLKIRSTKLEDSAMYFCASSARDRANTEAFFGQGTRLTVV.

The chain has TRBV19 and TRBJ1-1; a possible D gene is TRBD1 (6 bases). The germline CDR1 and CDR2 sequences are LNHDA and SQIVND (reference sequence). The CDR3 loop spans 15 amino acids. Trimming removed 3 bases from V and 0 bases from J, with 11 bases in between. The chain's CDR3 is CASSMIGTLNTEAFF. CDR3 coding DNA: TGTGCCAGTAGTATGATCGGGACACTGAACACTGAAGCTTTCTTT. Variable domain in full (rest from reference TRBV19 and TRBJ1-1): DGGITQSPKYLFRKEGQNVTLSCEQNLNHDAMYWYRQDPGQGLRLIYYSQIVNDFQKGDIAEGYSVSREKKESFPLTVTSAQKNPTAFYLCASSMIGTLNTEAFFGQGTRLTVV.

This chain links TRBV7-2 with TRBJ2-1, with TRBD2 matching 9 bases. This CDR3 is built from 17 residues. V trimming: 0 bases; J trimming: 15 bases; junction bases outside the gene matches: 18. Germline V gene data show CDR1 as SGHTA and CDR2 as FQGNSA. CDR3 sequence reads: CASSLASAVAGVHYPFF. For the CDR3, the DNA is TGTGCCAGCAGCTTAGCATCCGCGGTAGCGGGGGTCCATTATCCGTTCTTC. The whole variable domain, remainder taken from reference TRBV7-2 and TRBJ2-1, is GAGVSQSPSNKVTEKGKDVELRCDPISGHTALYWYRQSLGQGLEFLIYFQGNSAPDKSGLPSDRFSAERTGGSVSTLTIQRTQQEDSAVYLCASSLASAVAGVHYPFFGPGTRLTVL.